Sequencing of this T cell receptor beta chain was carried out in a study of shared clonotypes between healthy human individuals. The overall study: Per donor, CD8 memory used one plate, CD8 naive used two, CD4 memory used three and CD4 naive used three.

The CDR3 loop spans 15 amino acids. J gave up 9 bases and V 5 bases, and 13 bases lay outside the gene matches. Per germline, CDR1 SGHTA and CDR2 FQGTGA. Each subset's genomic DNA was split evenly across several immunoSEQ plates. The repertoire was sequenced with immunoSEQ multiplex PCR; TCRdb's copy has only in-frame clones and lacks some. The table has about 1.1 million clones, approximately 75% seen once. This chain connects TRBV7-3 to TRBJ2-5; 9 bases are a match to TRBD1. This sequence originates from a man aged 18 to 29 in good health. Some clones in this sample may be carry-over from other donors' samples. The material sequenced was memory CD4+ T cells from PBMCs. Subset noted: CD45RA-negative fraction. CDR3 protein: CASSPGTGHTTAQYF. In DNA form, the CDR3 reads TGTGCCAGCAGCCCCGGGACAGGGCATACGACGGCCCAGTACTTC.